Included here is one T cell receptor beta chain sequence, with context. Its antigen is not yet known. No much larger clone exists at a distance of one base, and base qualities are not known. Taken from cysteine to phenylalanine, the CDR3 has 15 residues. The sequence is cut down to CDR3 DNA, 45 bases in frame from base 1. Unmatched junction bases come to 5, with V trimmed by 0 bases and J by 6 bases. Reading the germline V gene gives CDR1 SGHRS and CDR2 YFSETQ. On a MiSeq, deep resolution sequencing aimed for a depth between 1 in 1 million and 1 in 200,000 T cells, with each clonotype covered about 9.2x on average. The immunoSEQ hsTCRB Kit was used to generate the TCR beta libraries. The authors processed their data as follows. Data were analyzed with ImmunoSEQ Data Assistant and ImmunoSEQ Analyzer, with V, D and J genes assigned per IMGT definitions. Clonality, which ranges from 0 to 1, was calculated by subtracting the normalized Shannon entropy of productive rearrangement frequencies from one. Public clonotype analysis was restricted to overrepresented clonotypes comprising at least 0.05% of each patient's repertoire. Approximately 13 age-matched healthy donor repertoires from immuneACCESS served as clonality controls. TCRdb mirrors the immuneACCESS table, restricted to in-frame sequences. Some clones are absent from its copies; in checked studies, under half trace to an unresolved V gene, and the reason for the others is unknown. V, J and clone size reflect that table, while D and trimming were determined from the DNA. Recorded for this sample are over 120,000 clones; around three quarters of them occurred a single time. About 13% of the sample rests with the top ten.

The sample belongs to a study of cytotoxic CD8 clonotypes in ibrutinib-treated CLL (dated by TCRdb to the early 2020s). Study-level background: In this cohort, around 14 patients were treatment-naive and ten to eleven were relapsed/refractory, while some 17 had unmutated IGHV. Responses were partial in around 25 patients and complete in 2; after median about 5.5 years follow-up, 14 stayed in remission and roughly twelve progressed. Samples at response were collected after a median of roughly twelve months of treatment, with a range of roughly 6 to 40 months. Samples averaged roughly 260,000 productive templates and 94,082 productive rearrangements. Longitudinal samples were available for about 30% of the roughly 86 trial participants. Cryopreserved peripheral blood mononuclear cells were collected at three points: before therapy, at response, and at either sustained remission or disease progression. Patients were still on ibrutinib when every remission and progressive disease sample was collected.

Paper-wide results and their limitations: At ibrutinib response clonality went up, during sustained remission it held steady, and at progression it dropped back toward baseline. Baseline clonality was found to be higher than that of age-matched healthy donors and was strongly correlated with circulating CD8+ T-cell counts. Public clonotypes were rare and either shrank or stayed stable during treatment, and the rise in clonality at ibrutinib response reflected expansion of private clonotypes. Sampling times were not matched between patients in sustained remission and patients whose disease was progressing, and lymph node repertoires were not examined.

The time point label here, explained by the study, means: 12 months on ibrutinib. For TCR beta library preparation, roughly 2 micrograms of genomic DNA were extracted from the cryopreserved PBMCs. High-throughput TCR beta sequencing was performed on longitudinal blood samples from CLL patients receiving ibrutinib monotherapy. The patients took part in an open-label, single-center phase 2 trial of ibrutinib monotherapy. This receptor was identified in a human donor with chronic lymphocytic leukemia. This specimen consisted of PBMCs, obtained after 12 months of ibrutinib treatment. The sequence joins TRBV5-1 to TRBJ2-3, with 9 central nucleotides matching TRBD2. The CDR3 here reads CASSLGLAVLDTQYF. The nucleotide sequence reads TGCGCCAGCAGCTTGGGACTAGCGGTTCTGGATACGCAGTATTTT.